This T cell receptor (beta chain) derives from a study of T cells in Graves' hyperthyroidism and ophthalmopathy. This clonotype was found many times. An approximately 9.8 ml volume of fresh peripheral blood provided the PBMCs. The CDR3 contains 14 residues. Germline-derived CDR1 and CDR2 are MNHEY and SVGAGI. V lost 7 bases and J lost 9, with 19 bases in between. RNA transcripts were the template for amplifying TCR beta CDR3 regions. HTBI primers were employed in a first-round RT-PCR of the TCR CDR3. TCRdb recomputed calls from the multiplex PCR reads with MiXCR, one row per CDR3 protein. The sample lists 50,000 to 75,000 distinct CDR3 sequences, around 50% occurring once.

Material: blood. This TCR derives from a woman aged 25 to 39 with Graves' ophthalmopathy. This chain uses TRBV6-5 with TRBJ2-1; D gene ambiguous. The CDR3 region has the DNA TGTGCCAGCACTACAGACGCATGGGTTGGTGAGCAGTTCTTC. Its protein is CASTTDAWVGEQFF.